This TCR beta chain was identified in a study of a mutant IDH1 vaccine in newly diagnosed glioma. Study-wide points: Pseudoprogression appeared unlinked to shifts in leading peripheral T cell clonotypes.

About this clone: Its antigen is currently unknown.

The protocol was immunoSEQ multiplex PCR, while the TCRdb copy is restricted to in-frame clones and leaves out a portion. Counted here are about 30,000 clones, over 75% occurring once; the ten biggest clones make up roughly 19%. Specified time point: baseline, week 1 (first vaccination visit). The treatment is: pre-vaccination baseline after standard-of-care therapy. From germline, CDR1 is SGHRS and CDR2 YFSETQ. The CDR3 extends over 14 amino acids. The ends lost 4 bases at V and 2 bases at J; junction bases unmatched: 3. The chain joins TRBV5-1 to TRBJ2-7; TRBD1 matches 10 bases. The sample here was PBMCs, taken from a glioma patient treated with radiotherapy, temozolomide or both. The sequence derives from a young man with glioma. This chain's CDR3 is CASSRDRGTYEQYF. The CDR3 DNA is TGCGCCAGCAGCCGGGACAGGGGCACCTACGAGCAGTACTTC.